This TCR beta chain was profiled in a study of blood T cell repertoires in COVID-19. Turning to the study itself: COVID-19 samples, acute and convalescent, were from the United States, Italy and Spain. The cDNA or gDNA used as material had been derived from T cells, B-cell-depleted T cells, or PBMCs.

Per the authors' pipeline: Amplification with reference gene primers provided the estimates of nucleated cell counts. Profiled with immunoSEQ multiplex PCR; TCRdb holds only in-frame clones, not every one. The DNA was the basis for D and trimming; V, J and clone size are from that table. This table has more than 150,000 clones, around 86% appearing once. V dropped 6 bases and J dropped 7 bases, with 15 bases sitting between them. Germline loops: CDR1 SGHTA, CDR2 FQGTGA. This CDR3 comprises 13 residues. The chain joins TRBV7-3 to TRBJ1-2; D might be TRBD1 (5 bases). This clonotype originated in a man between 60 and 75 years old with acute or convalescent COVID-19. Sequences were obtained from peripheral blood. For the CDR3, the DNA is TGTGCCAGCAGTCTATCTGGGGCTGGTGGCTACACCTTC. It yields the protein CASSLSGAGGYTF.